Given below is one T cell receptor (beta chain) in context. This clone's antigen is unknown. Base qualities are not provided; no much larger clone lies one nucleotide away. The junction carries 19 bases between V and J, which are trimmed by 6 bases and 7 bases respectively. The CDR3 has 15 amino acids, counting the end cysteine and phenylalanine. The CDR3 DNA has 45 bases and is translated from base 1. For CDR1 and CDR2, the germline V gene lists SNHLY and FYNNEI. These data are taken from a study of regulatory T cells in long-lasting Graves disease (dated by TCRdb to the early 2020s). In the study overall: Antithyroid drugs had been taken for less than 3 months by newly diagnosed Graves' disease patients. TCR sequencing covered 13 persistent and approximately 20 newly diagnosed Graves' disease patients, some 33 samples in total. The study took place in China and was registered as a clinical trial. Patients with persistent Graves' disease were compared with patients with newly diagnosed Graves' disease using TCR sequencing and RNA sequencing of peripheral blood. The paper as a whole reports these results and caveats: More public clonotypes were shared among persistent patients (approximately 3,000) than among newly diagnosed patients (966). The authors acknowledged the small sample size as a limitation that may reduce accuracy. Preferential use of TRBV28, TRBJ1-2 and TRBJ2-5 was observed in persistent disease, whereas TRBV20-1 and TRBJ2-1 were favored in newly diagnosed disease. Sequencing and analysis were restricted to the TCR beta chain. Because the primary lesion, thyroid tissue, could not be accessed, the study looked at peripheral blood alone. Lower TCR Shannon entropy and fewer highly expanded clones were observed in persistent Graves' disease patients than in newly diagnosed patients, which suggested clonal expansion.

The time point label on this specimen signifies: newly diagnosed GD, antithyroid drugs for less than 3 months. For both TCR sequencing and RNA sequencing, RNA was extracted from PBMCs in TRIzol. The diagnosis of Graves' disease was made according to American Thyroid Association guidelines. Patients were recruited from an endocrinology department in Xi'an, China. From each patient, about 8.9 milliliters of peripheral blood was collected into an EDTA anticoagulant tube. Ficoll Paque Plus density gradient separation was used to isolate PBMCs, and no further T cell sorting was performed. An Agilent 2100 Bioanalyzer and agarose gel were used to check RNA quality, and a NanoDrop 2000 was used to measure RNA concentration. To prepare the library, multiplex PCR was applied. The instrument given in TCRdb is Illumina HiSeq 4000. iRepertoire HTBI primers and Arm-PCR amplification of CDR3 regions were used to construct TCR beta libraries. Before sequencing, the PCR products went through gel purification. The source study handled its data this way. Gene usage analysis of CDR3 amino acid clonotypes used the 55 to 65 TRBV and 14 to 15 TRBJ segments found across samples. COPE and FqMerger were used to merge the filtered high-quality paired reads into contigs. Contigs were aligned with BLAST to IMGT TRBV, TRBD and TRBJ reference genes, and CDR3 was defined per IMGT. Any clonotype with a frequency above 0.1% was classified as a highly expanded clone. Shannon entropy served as the measure of repertoire diversity, while the Gini coefficient captured V-J evenness. Clonotypes shared by more than one individual were considered public. Clones were called with MiXCR by TCRdb after fastp trimmed the public reads at Q25, and only in-frame beta chains were retained. For every CDR3 protein sequence, its rows merge into one entry that carries the most common genes and DNA. These V and J calls are TCRdb output, not the study's own analysis. For this sample the table gives 400,000 to 500,000 distinct CDR3 sequences, of which approximately 14% were detected only once. The top ten constitute about 15% of the sample.

The sample was also reused in another study, on T cells in Graves' hyperthyroidism and ophthalmopathy. The second study, in turn, reports: A patient counted as having stable Graves' hyperthyroidism if no progression to ophthalmopathy occurred over 18 months of follow-up. Hyperthyroidism patients were aged 18 to 65 years and newly diagnosed, with disease duration of less than 2 months. Patients with uncontrolled infections, other autoimmune diseases, pregnancy or lactation were excluded. Diagnoses relied on clinical symptoms, serum thyroxine and TRAb, thyroid ultrasound and orbital computed tomography. For the first round of RT-PCR on the TCR CDR3, the HTBI primer set was used together with the Qiagen OneStep RT-PCR kit. Most expanded thyroid clonotypes (frequency above 0.001) were also found in blood, which suggests that blood repertoires may mirror thyroid immune responses. In cross-validation, a model built on a 13 V-J signature told ophthalmopathy apart from stable hyperthyroidism with approximately 90% sensitivity and 81% to 82% specificity, and in testing the same model reached 80%/75%. During validation, the model predicted progression to ophthalmopathy a median of approximately 7 months ahead of onset, with approximately 71% sensitivity and around 73% specificity. TCR V-J signatures able to tell the groups apart were searched for in a discovery cohort of around 95 patients, of whom about 40 had Graves' ophthalmopathy and about 60 had stable Graves' hyperthyroidism. Whether ophthalmopathy could be predicted prospectively was tested in an independent validation cohort made up of some 20 hyperthyroidism patients plus 17 patients who later progressed to ophthalmopathy. The 75 to 100 discovery patients were randomly split 7:3 into training and test sets. In roughly six Graves' hyperthyroidism patients, the study also compared T-cell repertoires from thyroid tissue with T-cell repertoires from blood. After sampling, hyperthyroidism patients received methimazole starting at 30 mg daily, and ophthalmopathy patients received high-dose intravenous methylprednisolone. A second multiplex PCR round built the libraries, followed by size selection and purification. Sequencing of the libraries was done on an Illumina HiSeq2000 using paired-end 100 bp reads. Raw data were processed with SOAPnuke, discarding reads with adapters, uncalled bases, mean Phred below 15, or no exact constant-primer or identifier match. High-quality paired reads were merged using COPE v1.2.5, and each unique nucleotide sequence was defined as a clonotype. MiTCR v1.1 was used to align the clonotypes against IMGT TRBV, TRBD and TRBJ reference segments. Only V-J combinations with frequency above 0.0001, covering 99% to 99.2% of repertoires, were analysed. The TCS score was defined as F50 (clonal expansion) divided by E x V (chaos), with BLOSUM62-based TCRdist calculated between CDR3 peptides within each V-J. Welch's t-statistics and random forest reduced 514 V-J features to 10 to 15, which were used in a naive Bayes classifier (R e1071). Sample size was not statistically predetermined, and investigators were not blinded to group allocation. TCR Vbeta CDR3 sequencing of 140 or so peripheral blood samples (43 ophthalmopathy, 75 hyperthyroidism and roughly 17 progressor patients) is reported in the paper.

The receptor was isolated from a woman aged 45-65 years with Graves disease. Donor details come from another sample of the same person, matched by shared clones. The specimen comprised peripheral blood mononuclear cells (PBMCs), sampled at new diagnosis, from a patient treated with antithyroid drugs. The V and J segments used are TRBV2 and TRBJ2-1, with a tentative D call of TRBD1 or TRBD2, each matching 7 bases. The nucleotide sequence is TGTGCCAGCAGGCACGGGACAGTACTAGCGAATGAGCAGTTCTTC. This encodes CASRHGTVLANEQFF. Where the CDR3 stops, the reference TRBV2 and TRBJ2-1 genes take over; the full variable domain is EPEVTQTPSHQVTQMGQEVILRCVPISNHLYFYWYRQILGQKVEFLVSFYNNEISEKSEIFDDQFSVERPDGSNFTLKIRSTKLEDSAMYFCASRHGTVLANEQFFGPGTRLTVL.